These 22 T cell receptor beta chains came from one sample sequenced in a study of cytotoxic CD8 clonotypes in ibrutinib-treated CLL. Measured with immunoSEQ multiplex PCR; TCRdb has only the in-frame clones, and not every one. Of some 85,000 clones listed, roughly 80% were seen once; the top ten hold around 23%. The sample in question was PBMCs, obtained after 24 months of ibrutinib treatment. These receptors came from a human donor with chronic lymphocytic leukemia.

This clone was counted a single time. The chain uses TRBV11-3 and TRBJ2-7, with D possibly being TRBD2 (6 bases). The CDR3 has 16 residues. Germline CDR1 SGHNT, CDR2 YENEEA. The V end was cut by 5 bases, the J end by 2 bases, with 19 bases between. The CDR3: CASSHDGRDGTYEQYF. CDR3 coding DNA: TGTGCCAGCAGCCACGATGGGCGGGACGGTACCTACGAGCAGTACTTC. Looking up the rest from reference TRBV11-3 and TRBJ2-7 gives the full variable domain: EAGVVQSPRYKIIEKKQPVAFWCNPISGHNTLYWYLQNLGQGPELLIRYENEEAVDDSQLPKDRFSAERLKGVDSTLKIQPAELGDSAVYLCASSHDGRDGTYEQYFGPGTRLTVT.

The CDR3 sequence: CASRRTAQGYTF. The CDR3 DNA sequence: TGTGCCAGCAGGCGGACAGCTCAAGGCTACACCTTC. This rearrangement joins TRBV28 to TRBJ1-2; D is possibly TRBD1 (6 bases). This CDR3 is 12 amino acids long. In germline, CDR1 is MDHEN, CDR2 SYDVKM. Between the trimmed V and J ends, which lost 6 bases and 8 bases, there was a span of 13 bases.

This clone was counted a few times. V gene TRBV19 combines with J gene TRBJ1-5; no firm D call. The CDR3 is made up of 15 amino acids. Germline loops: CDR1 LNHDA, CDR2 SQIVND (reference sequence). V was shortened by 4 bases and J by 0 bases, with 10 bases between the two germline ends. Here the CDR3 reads CASSKNINSNQPQHF. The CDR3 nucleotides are TGTGCCAGTAGTAAGAACATTAATAGCAATCAGCCCCAGCATTTT.

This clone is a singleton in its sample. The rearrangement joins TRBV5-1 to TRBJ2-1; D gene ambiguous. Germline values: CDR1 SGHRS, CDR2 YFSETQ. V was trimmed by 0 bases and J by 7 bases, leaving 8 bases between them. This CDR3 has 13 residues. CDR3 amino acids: CASSLDLSNEQFF. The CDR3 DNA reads TGCGCCAGCAGCTTGGATCTTTCAAATGAGCAGTTCTTC.

In nucleotides, the CDR3 is TGTGCCAGCGGGGCAAATAGCAATCAGCCCCAGCATTTT. This gives the protein CASGANSNQPQHF. The chain couples TRBV2 to TRBJ1-5, with D perhaps TRBD1 (5 bases). The V and J ends lost 8 bases and 0 bases respectively, with 8 bases between them. Germline V CDR1 and CDR2: SNHLY, FYNNEI. This CDR3 spans 13 amino acids. Full variable domain (outside the CDR3, taken from reference TRBV2 and TRBJ1-5): EPEVTQTPSHQVTQMGQEVILRCVPISNHLYFYWYRQILGQKVEFLVSFYNNEISEKSEIFDDQFSVERPDGSNFTLKIRSTKLEDSAMYFCASGANSNQPQHFGDGTRLSIL.

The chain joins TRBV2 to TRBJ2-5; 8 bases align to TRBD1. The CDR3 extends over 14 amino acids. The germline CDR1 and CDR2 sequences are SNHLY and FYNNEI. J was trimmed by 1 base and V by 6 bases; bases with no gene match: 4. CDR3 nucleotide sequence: TGTGCCAGCAGGAGGACAGGGATCCAAGAGACCCAGTACTTC. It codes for CASRRTGIQETQYF. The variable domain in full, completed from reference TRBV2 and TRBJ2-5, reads EPEVTQTPSHQVTQMGQEVILRCVPISNHLYFYWYRQILGQKVEFLVSFYNNEISEKSEIFDDQFSVERPDGSNFTLKIRSTKLEDSAMYFCASRRTGIQETQYFGPGTRLLVL.

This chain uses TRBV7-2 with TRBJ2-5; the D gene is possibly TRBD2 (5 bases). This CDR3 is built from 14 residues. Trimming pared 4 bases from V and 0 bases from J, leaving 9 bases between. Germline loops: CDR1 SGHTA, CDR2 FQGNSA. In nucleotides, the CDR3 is TGTGCCAGCAGCTCTAGAGGGCACCAAGAGACCCAGTACTTC. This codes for CASSSRGHQETQYF.

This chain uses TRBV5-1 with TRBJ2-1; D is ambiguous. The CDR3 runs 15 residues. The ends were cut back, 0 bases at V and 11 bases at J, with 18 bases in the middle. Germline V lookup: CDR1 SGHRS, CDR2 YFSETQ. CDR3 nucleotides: TGCGCCAGCAGCTTGGAAGTTACGTACAATGATAAGCAGTTCTTC. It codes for CASSLEVTYNDKQFF.

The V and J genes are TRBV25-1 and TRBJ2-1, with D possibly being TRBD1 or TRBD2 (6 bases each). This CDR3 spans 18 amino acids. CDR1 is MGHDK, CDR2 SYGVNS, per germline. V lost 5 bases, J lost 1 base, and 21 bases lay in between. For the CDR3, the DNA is TGTGCCAGCAGTCCACAGGGTTTGGGGCGGGGATCCTACAATGAGCAGTTCTTC. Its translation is CASSPQGLGRGSYNEQFF.

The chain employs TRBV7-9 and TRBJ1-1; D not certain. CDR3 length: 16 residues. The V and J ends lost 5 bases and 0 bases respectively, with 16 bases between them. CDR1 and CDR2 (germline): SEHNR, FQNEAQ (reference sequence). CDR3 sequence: CASSPRRARLNTEAFF. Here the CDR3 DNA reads TGTGCCAGCAGCCCCCGAAGGGCGCGCCTGAACACTGAAGCTTTCTTT. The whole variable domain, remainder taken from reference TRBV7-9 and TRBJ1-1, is DTGVSQNPRHKITKRGQNVTFRCDPISEHNRLYWYRQTLGQGPEFLTYFQNEAQLEKSRLLSDRFSAERPKGSFSTLEIQRTEQGDSAMYLCASSPRRARLNTEAFFGQGTRLTVV.

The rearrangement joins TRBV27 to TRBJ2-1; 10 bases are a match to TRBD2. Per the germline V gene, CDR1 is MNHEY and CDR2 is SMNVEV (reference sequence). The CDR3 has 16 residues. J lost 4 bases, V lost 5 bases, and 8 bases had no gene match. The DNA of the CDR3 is TGTGCCAGCAGTACCGTTTTTAGCGGGGGGTACAATGAGCAGTTCTTC. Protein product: CASSTVFSGGYNEQFF.

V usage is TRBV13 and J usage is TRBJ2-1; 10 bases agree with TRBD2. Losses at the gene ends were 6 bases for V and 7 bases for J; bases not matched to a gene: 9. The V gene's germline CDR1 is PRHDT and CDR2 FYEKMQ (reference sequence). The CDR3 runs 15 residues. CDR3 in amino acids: CASSGPGTSANEQFF. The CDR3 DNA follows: TGTGCCAGCAGTGGCCCCGGGACTAGCGCAAATGAGCAGTTCTTC.

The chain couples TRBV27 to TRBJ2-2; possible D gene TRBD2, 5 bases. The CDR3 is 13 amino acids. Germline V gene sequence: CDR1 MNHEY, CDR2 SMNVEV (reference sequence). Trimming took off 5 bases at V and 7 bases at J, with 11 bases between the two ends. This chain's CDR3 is CASSLAGDGELFF. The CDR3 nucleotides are TGTGCCAGCAGTCTAGCTGGGGACGGGGAGCTGTTTTTT.

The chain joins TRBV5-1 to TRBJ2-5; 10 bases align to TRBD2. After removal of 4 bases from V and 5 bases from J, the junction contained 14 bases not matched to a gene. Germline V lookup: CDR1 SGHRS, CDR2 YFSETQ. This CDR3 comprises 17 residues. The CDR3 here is CASSPRLAGPRGETQYF. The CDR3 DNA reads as TGCGCCAGCAGCCCACGACTAGCGGGTCCTCGGGGGGAGACCCAGTACTTC.

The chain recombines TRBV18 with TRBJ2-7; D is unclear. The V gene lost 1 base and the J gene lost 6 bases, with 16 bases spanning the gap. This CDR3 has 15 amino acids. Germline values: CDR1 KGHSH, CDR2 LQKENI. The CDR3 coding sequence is TGTGCCAGCTCACCACAGGGTACTCCGGTGGGCGAGCAGTACTTC. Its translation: CASSPQGTPVGEQYF. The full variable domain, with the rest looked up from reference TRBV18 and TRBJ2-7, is NAGVMQNPRHLVRRRGQEARLRCSPMKGHSHVYWYRQLPEEGLKFMVYLQKENIIDESGMPKERFSAEFPKEGPSILRIQQVVRGDSAAYFCASSPQGTPVGEQYFGPGTRLTVT.

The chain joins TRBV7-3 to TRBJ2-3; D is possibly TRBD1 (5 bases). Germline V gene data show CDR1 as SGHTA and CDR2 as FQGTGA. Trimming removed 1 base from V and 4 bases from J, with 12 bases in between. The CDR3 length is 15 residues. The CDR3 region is CASSLKGLRADTQYF. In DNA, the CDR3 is TGTGCCAGCAGCTTAAAGGGGCTCAGGGCAGATACGCAGTATTTT.

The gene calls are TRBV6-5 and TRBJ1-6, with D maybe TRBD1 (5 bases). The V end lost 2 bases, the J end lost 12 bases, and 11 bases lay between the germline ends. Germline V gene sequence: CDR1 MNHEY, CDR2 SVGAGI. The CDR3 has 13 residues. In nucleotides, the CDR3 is TGTGCCAGCAGTTACCTGGGGACGGGACCCCTCCACTTT. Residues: CASSYLGTGPLHF.

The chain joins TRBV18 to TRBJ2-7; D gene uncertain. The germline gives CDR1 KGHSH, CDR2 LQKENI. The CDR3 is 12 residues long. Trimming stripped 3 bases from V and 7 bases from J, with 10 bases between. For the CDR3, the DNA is TGTGCCAGCTCACCTACACCTTTGGAGCAGTACTTC. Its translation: CASSPTPLEQYF.

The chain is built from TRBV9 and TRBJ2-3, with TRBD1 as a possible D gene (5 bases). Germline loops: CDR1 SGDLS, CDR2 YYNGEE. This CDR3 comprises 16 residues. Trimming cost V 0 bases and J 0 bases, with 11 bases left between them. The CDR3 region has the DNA TGTGCCAGCAGCGTAGATTTGGGGCTAAGCACAGATACGCAGTATTTT. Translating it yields CASSVDLGLSTDTQYF.

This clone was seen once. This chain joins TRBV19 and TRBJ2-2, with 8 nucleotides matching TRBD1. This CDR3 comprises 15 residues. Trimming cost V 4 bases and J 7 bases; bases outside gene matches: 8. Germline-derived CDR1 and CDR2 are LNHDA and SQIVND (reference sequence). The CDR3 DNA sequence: TGTGCCAGTAGTAGCCTTCAGGGGGCTGGCGGGGAGCTGTTTTTT. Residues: CASSSLQGAGGELFF.

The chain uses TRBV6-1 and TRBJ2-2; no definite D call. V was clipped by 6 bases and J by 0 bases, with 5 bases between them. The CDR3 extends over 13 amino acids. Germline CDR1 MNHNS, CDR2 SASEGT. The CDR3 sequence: CASRTSNTGELFF. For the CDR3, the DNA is TGTGCCAGCAGGACTTCGAACACCGGGGAGCTGTTTTTT.

This CDR3 is CASGGEAGTTKKQYF. CDR3 nucleotide sequence: TGTGCCAGCGGAGGAGAAGCGGGGACCACTAAGAAGCAGTACTTC. V and J are TRBV28 and TRBJ2-7; 7 bases fit TRBD2. V shed 8 bases, J shed 8 bases, and the junction held 18 bases outside the gene matches. The CDR3 runs to 15 residues. Germline lookup yields CDR1 MDHEN and CDR2 SYDVKM.